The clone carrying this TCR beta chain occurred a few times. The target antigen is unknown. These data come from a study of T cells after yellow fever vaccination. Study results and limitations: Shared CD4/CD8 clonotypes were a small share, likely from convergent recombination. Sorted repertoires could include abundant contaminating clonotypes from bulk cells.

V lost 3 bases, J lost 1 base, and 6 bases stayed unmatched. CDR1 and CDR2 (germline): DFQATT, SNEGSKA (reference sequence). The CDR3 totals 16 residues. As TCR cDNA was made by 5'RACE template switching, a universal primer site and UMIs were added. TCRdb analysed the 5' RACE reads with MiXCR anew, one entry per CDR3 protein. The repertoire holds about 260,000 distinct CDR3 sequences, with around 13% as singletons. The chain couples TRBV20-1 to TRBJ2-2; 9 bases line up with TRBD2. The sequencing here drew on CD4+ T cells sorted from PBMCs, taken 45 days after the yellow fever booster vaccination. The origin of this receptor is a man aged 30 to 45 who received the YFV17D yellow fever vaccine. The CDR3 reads CSARVSGSQNTGELFF. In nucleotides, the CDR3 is TGCAGTGCTAGGGTTAGCGGGAGCCAGAACACCGGGGAGCTGTTTTTT.